This T cell receptor (beta chain) was recovered during a study of cytomegalovirus exposure and HLA in healthy donors. The method was immunoSEQ multiplex PCR; TCRdb's version includes in-frame clones alone and lacks a portion of them. The sample has roughly 120,000 clones; roughly 90% are singletons. The sample holds one count of this clone. Its matching antigen is unknown. Study conclusions and caveats: Confirmation was obtained in vitro that a few CMV-associated chains are specific for CMV antigens.

Sequenced sample: PBMCs. The receptor was isolated from a young woman in good health and CMV-seronegative.

The CDR3 nucleotides are TGTGCCAGCAGTTACGACCAGCGGCGATACAATGAGCAGTTCTTC. Amino acid sequence: CASSYDQRRYNEQFF. J is TRBJ2-1 and V is TRBV6-5, with a possible D match to TRBD2 (5 bases). CDR1 and CDR2 from the germline V gene are MNHEY and SVGAGI. The ends were cut back, 2 bases at V and 4 bases at J, with 12 bases in the middle. CDR3 length equals 15 residues.